Listed below are T cell receptor beta chains from one sample, sequenced in a study of OX40 agonist ivuxolimab in advanced cancers. The assay was immunoSEQ multiplex PCR, and TCRdb's table has in-frame clones only and misses some. The sample contains approximately 70,000 clones, almost 90% of which appear only once. The starting material was CD4+ or CD8+ T cells sorted from blood, obtained in a trial of the OX40 agonist ivuxolimab. These TCRs come from an adult with an advanced solid tumor such as melanoma, head and neck, liver or kidney cancer. Both conserved end residues are part of each CDR3. The order of the fields is J gene, D gene, clone size, V gene, CDR3 protein, CDR3 DNA. A D gene is named only where the DNA matches it firmly. Clone size appears in some rows only: once, few, many, or a class for an expanded clone.

J gene: TRBJ1-4
D gene: -
clone size: -
V gene: TRBV5-5
CDR3 protein: CASSLSPGAQNEKLFF
CDR3 DNA: TGTGCCAGCAGCCTCTCACCGGGGGCCCAGAATGAAAAACTGTTTTTT

J gene: TRBJ1-2
D gene: -
clone size: once
V gene: TRBV4-1
CDR3 protein: CASSQQGTYGYTF
CDR3 DNA: TGCGCCAGCAGCCAACAGGGGACCTATGGCTACACCTTC

J gene: TRBJ1-1
D gene: -
clone size: once
V gene: TRBV11-2
CDR3 protein: CASSLWLQVNTEAFF
CDR3 DNA: TGTGCCAGCAGCCTTTGGCTGCAAGTGAACACTGAAGCTTTCTTT

J gene: TRBJ1-4
D gene: -
clone size: -
V gene: TRBV7-8
CDR3 protein: CASSLAAGTTNEKLFF
CDR3 DNA: TGTGCCAGCAGCTTAGCCGCAGGAACAACTAATGAAAAACTGTTTTTT

J gene: TRBJ2-7
D gene: -
clone size: -
V gene: TRBV19
CDR3 protein: CASSLGTGASYEQYF
CDR3 DNA: TGTGCCAGTAGTCTCGGGACTGGGGCATCCTACGAGCAGTACTTC

J gene: TRBJ1-6
D gene: -
clone size: -
V gene: TRBV5-1
CDR3 protein: CASSLKDESPLHF
CDR3 DNA: TGCGCCAGCAGCTTAAAAGACGAATCACCCCTCCACTTT

J gene: TRBJ1-3
D gene: -
clone size: few
V gene: TRBV7-8
CDR3 protein: CASSLVDAGPGNTIYF
CDR3 DNA: TGTGCCAGCAGCTTAGTTGACGCTGGACCCGGAAACACCATATATTTT

J gene: TRBJ1-2
D gene: -
clone size: -
V gene: TRBV6-6
CDR3 protein: CASTMDRLNYGYTF
CDR3 DNA: TGTGCCAGCACCATGGACAGACTTAACTATGGCTACACCTTC

J gene: TRBJ1-5
D gene: -
clone size: -
V gene: TRBV6-6
CDR3 protein: CASSYGRQGGQPQHF
CDR3 DNA: TGTGCCAGCAGTTATGGGAGGCAGGGCGGGCAGCCCCAGCATTTT

J gene: TRBJ2-5
D gene: -
clone size: -
V gene: TRBV2
CDR3 protein: CASNPTGKETQYF
CDR3 DNA: TGTGCCAGCAACCCGACAGGAAAAGAGACCCAGTACTTC

J gene: TRBJ2-5
D gene: TRBD1
clone size: -
V gene: TRBV7-2
CDR3 protein: CASSSGQTQTQYF
CDR3 DNA: TGTGCCAGCAGCTCGGGACAGACACAGACCCAGTACTTC

J gene: TRBJ2-5
D gene: -
clone size: -
V gene: TRBV6-4
CDR3 protein: CASSGQPQETQYF
CDR3 DNA: TGTGCCAGCAGTGGACAGCCACAAGAGACCCAGTACTTC

J gene: TRBJ2-7
D gene: TRBD1
clone size: -
V gene: TRBV11-2
CDR3 protein: CASSLLSGTGPPEQYF
CDR3 DNA: TGTGCCAGCAGTTTACTCTCCGGGACAGGGCCTCCCGAGCAGTACTTC

J gene: TRBJ2-5
D gene: TRBD2
clone size: -
V gene: TRBV6-1
CDR3 protein: CASSEEGPGGLEETQYF
CDR3 DNA: TGTGCCAGCAGTGAAGAGGGACCGGGAGGCCTGGAGGAGACCCAGTACTTC

J gene: TRBJ2-7
D gene: -
clone size: -
V gene: TRBV28
CDR3 protein: CASSSAGTLYEQYF
CDR3 DNA: TGTGCCAGCAGTTCCGCCGGGACCCTCTACGAGCAGTACTTC

J gene: TRBJ1-5
D gene: -
clone size: -
V gene: TRBV6-6
CDR3 protein: CASSLQGNQPQHF
CDR3 DNA: TGTGCCAGCAGTCTACAGGGCAATCAGCCCCAGCATTTT

J gene: TRBJ2-5
D gene: -
clone size: -
V gene: TRBV9
CDR3 protein: CASSPRAGQETQYF
CDR3 DNA: TGTGCCAGCAGTCCCAGGGCGGGCCAAGAGACCCAGTACTTC

J gene: TRBJ2-7
D gene: -
clone size: -
V gene: TRBV20-1
CDR3 protein: CSARSRLEQYF
CDR3 DNA: TGCAGTGCTAGAAGCAGACTGGAGCAGTACTTC

J gene: TRBJ2-7
D gene: -
clone size: -
V gene: TRBV10-3
CDR3 protein: CAISGYSYEQYF
CDR3 DNA: TGTGCCATCTCGGGGTACTCCTACGAGCAGTACTTC

J gene: TRBJ1-2
D gene: -
clone size: -
V gene: TRBV7-2
CDR3 protein: CASSLAPGGYGYTF
CDR3 DNA: TGTGCCAGCAGTTTAGCCCCCGGCGGATATGGCTACACCTTC

J gene: TRBJ1-2
D gene: -
clone size: -
V gene: TRBV14
CDR3 protein: CASSPPGKSYGYTF
CDR3 DNA: TGTGCCAGCAGCCCCCCCGGGAAATCCTATGGCTACACCTTC

J gene: TRBJ1-4
D gene: TRBD1
clone size: -
V gene: TRBV14
CDR3 protein: CASSQDTGGGEKLFF
CDR3 DNA: TGTGCCAGCAGCCAAGATACAGGGGGTGGTGAAAAACTGTTTTTT

J gene: TRBJ2-7
D gene: -
clone size: few
V gene: TRBV4-2
CDR3 protein: CASSPLGSLAREQYF
CDR3 DNA: TGTGCCAGCAGCCCCCTAGGTAGCCTAGCGCGCGAGCAGTACTTC

J gene: TRBJ2-3
D gene: -
clone size: -
V gene: TRBV6-5
CDR3 protein: CASRLDEYSTDTQYF
CDR3 DNA: TGTGCCAGCAGACTCGATGAGTATAGCACAGATACGCAGTATTTT

J gene: TRBJ2-1
D gene: -
clone size: -
V gene: TRBV18
CDR3 protein: CASSPLPGSNEQFF
CDR3 DNA: TGTGCCAGCTCACCACTCCCGGGGTCAAATGAGCAGTTCTTC

J gene: TRBJ2-2
D gene: TRBD2
clone size: -
V gene: TRBV5-4
CDR3 protein: CASSPGLGMWELFF
CDR3 DNA: TGTGCCAGCAGCCCGGGACTAGGGATGTGGGAGCTGTTTTTT